This T cell receptor beta chain was sequenced for a study of Graves' ophthalmopathy and Graves' hyperthyroidism. Across the study: Stable hyperthyroidism referred to disease that showed no ophthalmopathy within 18 months of follow-up. Overall study findings and caveats: Most expanded clonotypes from thyroid (those above 0.001 frequency) were also found in blood. For predicting ophthalmopathy progression, the model had roughly 70% sensitivity and roughly 72% specificity.

For repertoire sequencing, the TCR beta CDR3 regions were amplified from RNA transcripts. First-round RT-PCR relied on HTBI primers, and a second-round multiplex PCR came next. TCRdb used MiXCR to reprocess the multiplex PCR reads, holding one entry per CDR3 protein. Here the sample spans roughly 1.1 million distinct CDR3 sequences, 35% to 40% being singletons. As concerns this clonotype: The antigen is undetermined.

There are 11 residues in the CDR3. The germline V gene has CDR1 DFQATT and CDR2 SNEGSKA (reference sequence). The germline V and J ends were trimmed by 5 bases and 7 bases, with 8 bases remaining between them. This clonotype was obtained from an adult man with Graves' hyperthyroidism. The gene calls are TRBV20-1 and TRBJ2-2; D is perhaps TRBD2 (6 bases). The source material was peripheral blood or thyroid tissue (not recorded which). CDR3: CSAGGNGELFF. The CDR3 DNA reads as TGCAGTGCTGGGGGGAACGGGGAGCTGTTTTTT.